The 22 T cell receptor beta chains below were found in one sample sequenced in a study of CD4 T cells in relation to SARS-CoV-2 and coronaviruses. Before the COVID-19 pandemic, during about 2011-2019, CD4+ T cells were taken from unexposed donors. Isolation of CD4+ T cells took place after about eleven days in culture. No antigen has been assigned to these receptors. TCRdb's copy holds only in-frame clones and misses some; the assay was immunoSEQ multiplex PCR. The sample comprises around 31,000 clones, 72% of which are singletons, and 9% to 15% rests with the top ten. Sequencing was done on a sample of CD4+ T cells from PBMCs, cultured in vitro. Receptor source: a human donor in good health.

The chain links TRBV15 to TRBJ2-7; TRBD1 matches 7 bases. The length of the CDR3 is 15 residues. Germline V gene data show CDR1 as LNHNV and CDR2 as YYDKDF (reference sequence). J lost 3 bases, V lost 0 bases, and 5 bases had no gene match. The CDR3 bases are TGTGCCACCAGCAGAGAGAGGAACAGGGGCTACGAGCAGTACTTC. It specifies CATSRERNRGYEQYF.

The chain joins TRBV6-4 to TRBJ2-7; D not resolved. Trimming removed 2 bases from V and 3 bases from J, with 23 bases in between. CDR3 size: 18 residues. Germline V gene data show CDR1 as MRHNA and CDR2 as SNTAGT. CDR3 DNA: TGTGCCAGCAGTGACAAGATCTCCCGGAACCGCGTCTTCTACGAGCAGTACTTC. Its protein is CASSDKISRNRVFYEQYF.

The chain joins TRBV5-1 to TRBJ2-3; 8 nucleotides align to TRBD2. Trimming at V came to 3 bases and at J to 2 bases, leaving 8 bases not matched to a gene. The CDR3 has 16 amino acids. Germline V CDR1 and CDR2: SGHRS, YFSETQ. The DNA for the CDR3 is TGCGCCAGCAGCTCCGGAGCGGGGGAATTCACAGATACGCAGTATTTT. This sequence encodes CASSSGAGEFTDTQYF.

This sequence joins TRBV27 and TRBJ1-5; D may be TRBD1 (6 bases). This CDR3 region has 15 residues. V was clipped by 4 bases and J by 1 base, with 11 bases between them. Germline V gene lookup returns CDR1 MNHEY and CDR2 SMNVEV (reference sequence). The CDR3 region is CASSSSGVSNQPQHF. The CDR3 nucleotides read TGTGCCAGCAGTTCCTCAGGGGTGAGCAATCAGCCCCAGCATTTT.

This chain links TRBV5-8 with TRBJ2-7; 9 positions agree with TRBD1. This CDR3 spans 14 amino acids. With 4 bases clipped from V and 7 bases from J, the junction kept 9 bases outside the gene matches. The germline V gene has CDR1 SGHTS and CDR2 YDEGEE. Written as DNA, the CDR3 is TGTGCCAGCAGCCACCAACAGGGGGCACGGGAGCAGTACTTC. This codes for CASSHQQGAREQYF.

The CDR3 region is CASTKDPDQPQHF. The CDR3, as DNA: TGTGCCAGCACCAAAGACCCCGATCAGCCCCAGCATTTT. The V and J genes are TRBV27 and TRBJ1-5; unclear D gene. The V gene lost 7 bases and the J gene lost 5 bases, with 12 bases spanning the gap. CDR1 MNHEY and CDR2 SMNVEV come from the germline V gene (reference sequence). CDR3 size: 13 residues.

The chain is built from TRBV6-5 and TRBJ1-5; 8 nucleotides align to TRBD1. The V segment lost 10 bases and the J segment 3 bases; nucleotides outside the gene matches: 5. CDR3 size: 13 residues. The germline CDR1 and CDR2 sequences are MNHEY and SVGAGI. CDR3 nucleotides: TGTGCCACCCGACAGGGGCTCAATCAGCCCCAGCATTTT. Translation gives CATRQGLNQPQHF.

CDR3 sequence reads: CASSNPLGGQGSPYEQYF. DNA for the CDR3: TGTGCCAGCAGTAACCCGCTGGGGGGGCAGGGCTCTCCCTACGAGCAGTACTTC. This chain uses TRBV6-2 or TRBV6-3 with TRBJ2-7; the D gene is possibly TRBD2 (7 bases). The CDR3 is made up of 18 amino acids. With 5 bases removed from V and 2 bases from J, the gap between germline ends came to 25 bases. CDR1 MNHEY and CDR2 SVGEGT come from the germline V gene.

The chain joins TRBV13 to TRBJ1-4; the D gene is possibly TRBD1 (5 bases). Per the germline V gene, CDR1 is PRHDT and CDR2 is FYEKMQ (reference sequence). The CDR3 is 14 residues long. With 8 bases removed from V and 7 bases from J, the gap between germline ends came to 17 bases. The chain's CDR3 is CASGYIGQGEKLFF. The CDR3 DNA reads as TGTGCCAGCGGATATATTGGGCAGGGTGAAAAACTGTTTTTT.

The V gene is TRBV2, the J gene TRBJ1-3; D ambiguous. Germline assignment: CDR1 SNHLY and CDR2 FYNNEI. Trimming stripped 10 bases from V and 0 bases from J, with 13 bases between. This CDR3 region has 14 residues. The chain's CDR3 is CATSGNYSGNTIYF. The DNA for the CDR3 is TGTGCCACTTCGGGGAATTACTCTGGAAACACCATATATTTT.

V is TRBV30 and J is TRBJ1-3; 7 nucleotides agree with TRBD1. The CDR3 has 14 residues. The junction had 4 bases not matched to a gene; V was cut back by 5 bases and J by 0 bases. The germline gives CDR1 GTSNPN, CDR2 SVGIG (reference sequence). This chain's CDR3 is CAWGQASSGNTIYF. In nucleotides, the CDR3 is TGTGCCTGGGGACAGGCCTCCTCTGGAAACACCATATATTTT.

The chain joins TRBV2 to TRBJ1-2; a weak D match, TRBD1 (5 bases). The CDR3 length is 12 residues. V gave up 8 bases and J gave up 4 bases, with 11 bases separating them. Germline-derived CDR1 and CDR2 are SNHLY and FYNNEI. The CDR3 sequence: CASSGGGYGYTF. The CDR3, as DNA: TGTGCCAGCTCGGGGGGGGGCTATGGCTACACCTTC.

The V call is TRBV6-5, the J call TRBJ2-1, with 8 bases aligning to TRBD2. This CDR3 is built from 13 residues. J lost 7 bases, V lost 6 bases, and 5 bases had no gene match. Germline-derived CDR1 and CDR2 are MNHEY and SVGAGI. Here the CDR3 DNA reads TGTGCCAGCAGATTCGGGGGGGCGAATGAGCAGTTCTTC. Its protein is CASRFGGANEQFF.

This clone was seen only a few times. The J gene is TRBJ1-5, the V gene TRBV10-1; no clear D gene. Germline V gives CDR1 WNHNN, CDR2 SYGVQD (reference sequence). The CDR3 sequence is 12 residues long. V lost 2 bases and J lost 5, with 4 bases in between. CDR3 DNA sequence: TGCGCCAGCAGTGAGGGATATCAGCCCCAGCATTTT. Translation gives CASSEGYQPQHF.

CDR3 DNA sequence: TGTGCCAGCAACCCAAGGCCGGGGGGGGAGCTGTTTTTT. Amino acids: CASNPRPGGELFF. The chain recombines TRBV6-5 with TRBJ2-2; TRBD2 is a possible D gene (5 bases). The V gene's germline CDR1 is MNHEY and CDR2 SVGAGI. The CDR3 has 13 amino acids. V lost 7 bases and J 8 bases, leaving 14 bases between the germline ends.

This clone was counted between two and nine times. The rearrangement links TRBV7-9 to TRBJ1-2; D unclear. Germline V gene data show CDR1 as SEHNR and CDR2 as FQNEAQ (reference sequence). Trimming stripped 3 bases from V and 3 bases from J, with 14 bases between. The CDR3 runs 15 residues. CDR3 DNA: TGTGCCAGCAGCTTGGCGATGGGGAGGGACTATGGCTACACCTTC. It specifies CASSLAMGRDYGYTF.

The genes are TRBV9 and TRBJ1-2; tentative D call: TRBD1 (5 bases). Germline V gene lookup returns CDR1 SGDLS and CDR2 YYNGEE. This CDR3 spans 14 amino acids. V was clipped by 6 bases and J by 3 bases, with 15 bases between them. The CDR3, as DNA: TGTGCCAGCACCACGGGTGGGGCAGACTATGGCTACACCTTC. Translated, it gives CASTTGGADYGYTF.

This clone came up a few times. The chain uses TRBV9 and TRBJ1-2; possibly TRBD1 for D (6 bases). This CDR3 is 15 amino acids long. Deletions cut 0 bases from V and 4 bases from J, with 13 bases between. Germline CDR1 reads SGDLS; CDR2 reads YYNGEE. Here the CDR3 DNA reads TGTGCCAGCAGCGTAGTAGCAGGGGCGGCCTATGGCTACACCTTC. This translates into CASSVVAGAAYGYTF.

In DNA form, the CDR3 reads TGCGCCAGCAAAGACAGGGGAAACACCGGGGAGCTGTTTTTT. It encodes CASKDRGNTGELFF. The chain recombines TRBV5-1 with TRBJ2-2, with 8 bases fitting TRBD1. J was trimmed by 2 bases and V by 6 bases; bases with no gene match: 3. CDR3 length: 14 amino acids. From germline, CDR1 is SGHRS and CDR2 YFSETQ.

CDR3 loop: CSVGTRGREQFF. As DNA, the CDR3 is TGCAGCGTTGGGACCAGGGGGCGTGAGCAGTTCTTC. This sequence joins TRBV29-1 and TRBJ2-1, with 8 bases identical to TRBD1. V was clipped by 4 bases and J by 9 bases; unmatched bases: 5. Germline V gene data show CDR1 as SQVTM and CDR2 as ANQGSEA. The CDR3 totals 12 residues.

The chain joins TRBV7-9 to TRBJ1-2, with D perhaps TRBD1 (5 bases). Germline CDR1 and CDR2: SEHNR and FQNEAQ (reference sequence). Trimming took 1 base from V and 2 from J, leaving 14 bases between them. CDR3 size: 16 residues. The CDR3 sequence is CASSLDRDRKNYGYTF. CDR3 coding DNA: TGTGCCAGCAGCTTAGACCGGGACCGAAAGAACTATGGCTACACCTTC.

The rearrangement links TRBV6-5 to TRBJ2-1; 8 bases line up with TRBD2. The CDR3 is 15 residues long. Germline values: CDR1 MNHEY, CDR2 SVGAGI. The V gene end was trimmed by 6 bases and the J gene end by 5 bases; junction bases not matched to a gene: 9. CDR3 in amino acids: CASSQRGGGNNEQFF. The CDR3 DNA reads as TGTGCCAGCAGCCAACGGGGGGGCGGCAACAATGAGCAGTTCTTC.